This TCR beta chain stems from a study of T-cell memory formation after mild COVID-19 (dated by TCRdb to the early 2020s). In terms of the full investigation: TCR sequence clusters from the two donors were largely donor specific. Longitudinal TCRalpha and TCRbeta repertoire sequencing tracked T-cell clones expanding and contracting after mild COVID-19 in two donors. The cohort was made up of two young adult volunteers, one female and one male, who were previously healthy.

On the study overall, not on this receptor specifically: The detection of some responding clones in pre-infection memory suggests that pre-existing cross-reactive memory T cells joined the SARS-CoV-2 response. Whether the second-wave clones peaking on day 37 were SARS-CoV-2 specific was not confirmed. Balanced CD4/CD8 phenotypes were observed for clones contracting from day 15 to 85, whereas a bias towards CD4+ was observed for a second wave of clones expanding from day 15 to 37. Contracting CD4+ clones appeared mostly in the CM and EM memory subsets, whereas CD8+ clones were enriched in EMRA. Only a couple of mild cases were covered by the study, and larger cohorts that include severe cases with pre-infection samples were considered necessary.

The cysteine opens and the phenylalanine closes a CDR3 of 14 amino acids. The sequence is cut down to CDR3 DNA, 42 bases in frame from base 1. V is pared back by 2 bases and J by 8 bases, with 12 bases lying between the germline termini. Per the germline V gene, MNHEY is the CDR1 and SVGEGT is the CDR2. Reads for this sample came from an Illumina NovaSeq 6000. TCRalpha and TCRbeta cDNA libraries were constructed by 5'RACE with constant-segment primers, with sample barcodes and unique molecular identifiers being introduced. Trizol reagent was used to extract RNA from every sample. The libraries were amplified in two PCR steps, and the second step added a second sample barcode and Illumina TruSeq adapters. The libraries were sequenced on an Illumina NovaSeq using 2 x 150 bp paired-end reads. Concerning the study's data processing: The reads were demultiplexed and collapsed into UMI-guided consensus sequences using migec v1.2.7. Using mixcr v2.1.11, UMI consensuses were aligned to TRA and TRB V and J templates and then assembled into clonotypes. Clonotypes were classified as expanded or contracted when called significant by both edgeR and NoisET, with noise models trained on biological replicates. For edgeR calls, the cutoffs were a false discovery rate-adjusted p below 0.01 and a log2 fold-change threshold of 1. As an exploratory analysis of dynamics, max-normalized trajectories of the 1000 most abundant clonotypes were examined by PCA with hierarchical clustering. Separately sequenced CD4+ and CD8+ repertoires were used to assign the CD4 or CD8 phenotype of responding clones. TCRdb handled the public reads itself, with Q25 trimming in fastp and clone calling in MiXCR, and kept productive beta chains. Records with the same CDR3 protein are collapsed into one entry carrying the most frequent genes and DNA. The V and J calls here are based on TCRdb, not the publication. The sample table lists some 130,000 distinct CDR3 sequences, 15% to 20% of them with a count of one. 5.2% of the sample goes to the ten largest clones.

Ficoll-Paque density gradient centrifugation was the method used to isolate PBMCs. The sample holds a few counts of this clonotype. Its binding antigen is unknown. Base quality data are lacking; no much larger clone is found one base away. The V and J genes are TRBV6-2 or TRBV6-3 and TRBJ1-4; the D segment cannot be called with confidence. Source material: PBMCs or a T cell subset sorted from them (not recorded which). This sequence originates from a man between 18 and 35 years old who had mild COVID-19 (a few samples of this study predate the infection). The sample titles of this study are shuffled in the database, so cell type and time point are left out; the donor was told from shared clones. The CDR3 region reads CASSYRVPSEKLFF. Here is the DNA: TGTGCCAGCAGTTACCGGGTCCCGAGCGAAAAACTGTTTTTT.